This T cell receptor beta chain was sequenced in a study of Tregs in tolerant kidney transplant recipients. Findings of the study overall: The small number of patients limits these findings pending further validation.

TCRdb's table, derived via immunoSEQ multiplex PCR, lists solely in-frame clones and lacks some. The sample has 50,000 or so clones. The CDR3 has 14 residues. V trimming: 5 bases; J trimming: 2 bases; junction bases outside the gene matches: 6. Looked up from germline, CDR1 is SGHKS and CDR2 is YYEKEE (reference sequence). Notes on this clone: Its antigen is unidentified. The sequence runs out 3 residues before the end of the CDR3; the remainder is reconstructed from the germline J gene.

This clonotype was sampled from a human donor who received a combined kidney and bone marrow transplant. V is TRBV5-5 and J is TRBJ1-2; 7 bases agree with TRBD1. The sequencing here drew on CD4+ T cells from blood, taken before the transplant. CDR3 DNA, as far as it was read: TGTGCCAGCAGGAAACCGGGACAGAACTATGGC. It yields the protein CASRKPGQNYG. The complete CDR3 reads CASRKPGQNYGYTF.